A selection of T cell receptor beta chains follows, all from one sample in a study of regulatory and conventional T cells in RAG deficiency. This table comes from immunoSEQ multiplex PCR, and its TCRdb copy is limited to in-frame clones, with some not included. The table includes some 35,000 clones, approximately 80% detected once. The same sample was also used in a study of regulatory T cells.

Sequenced input: CD4+ effector T cells sorted from blood. The receptors were sampled from a human donor in good health. The CDR3 runs from the conserved cysteine through the conserved F or W. Fields, in order: V gene, CDR3 protein.

TRBV18	CASSPPGRPASNTGELFF
TRBV21-1	CASSKEAGRKEKLFF
TRBV28	CASTEGGATNEKLFF
TRBV2	CASSGGKDSPLHF
TRBV6-5	CASRPEGGSYGYTF
TRBV6-6	CASREGSGNTIYF
TRBV7-9	CASSLGTQETQYF
TRBV19	CASSFRGQGYGYTF
TRBV19	CASSPRGGSSPLHF
TRBV19	CASSLLQGLKHF
TRBV4-2	CASTSGGWDTEAFF
TRBV7-3	CASSPTPGAAQETQYF
TRBV30	CAWIPMAGQSYTGELFF
TRBV7-2	CASSLVGTQSDTQYF